The sequence of this T cell receptor (beta chain) was determined in a study of blood T cell repertoires in COVID-19. Across the study: Samples representing acute and convalescent COVID-19 were sourced from the United States, Italy and Spain. T cells, B-cell-depleted T cells, or PBMCs supplied cDNA or gDNA.

Authors' data handling: Nucleated cell number was recorded as an estimate derived from reference gene primer amplification. Produced via immunoSEQ multiplex PCR; TCRdb's table is partial and in-frame only. V and J calls and clone size follow that table, whereas D and trimming were derived from the DNA. The sample yields about 80,000 clones, 82% seen once. Per germline, CDR1 LNHNV and CDR2 YYDKDF (reference sequence). Trimming shortened V by 0 bases and J by 8 bases, and 18 bases separated the two germline ends. CDR3 size: 16 residues. The sequence was collected from a woman in her seventies with acute or convalescent COVID-19. The sample comprised peripheral blood. The J gene is TRBJ2-3, the V gene TRBV15; tentative D call: TRBD2 (5 bases). The CDR3 reads CATSRDLGTAAGTQYF. CDR3 coding DNA: TGTGCCACCAGCAGAGATCTGGGAACCGCCGCGGGTACGCAGTATTTT.